This passage covers 6 T cell receptor beta chains from one sample sequenced in a study of cytomegalovirus exposure and HLA in healthy donors. It was with 60 Vbeta and 13 Jbeta primers that the PCR ran. Sequenced by immunoSEQ multiplex PCR; TCRdb stores in-frame clones only, minus some. The sample holds under 95,000 clones, less than 10% seen once. What was sequenced was PBMCs. These receptor sequences come from a man aged 45-65 years in good health and CMV-seronegative.

This clone was counted only a few times. This rearrangement joins TRBV25-1 to TRBJ2-1; 15 positions agree with TRBD2. This CDR3 is built from 15 residues. Germline V CDR1 and CDR2: MGHDK, SYGVNS. V gave up 4 bases and J gave up 8 bases; unmatched junction bases: 3. The chain's CDR3 is CASSGTSGGADEQFF. The CDR3 coding sequence is TGTGCCAGCAGTGGGACTAGCGGGGGGGCCGATGAGCAGTTCTTC.

CDR3 bases: TGTGCCAGCAGCCCGGGACTAGCGGGAAACACCGGGGAGCTGTTTTTT. Translating it yields CASSPGLAGNTGELFF. The chain has TRBV5-4 and TRBJ2-2, with 13 bases aligning to TRBD2. CDR1 is SGHNT and CDR2 is YYREEE in the germline V gene (reference sequence). This CDR3 is built from 16 residues. Trimming cost V 4 bases and J 2 bases; bases outside gene matches: 2.

This clone turned up a few times. This chain uses TRBV6-5 with TRBJ1-1; no reliable D call. The CDR3 spans 13 residues. Germline V gene data show CDR1 as MNHEY and CDR2 as SVGAGI. V was shortened by 0 bases and J by 1 base, with 3 bases between the two germline ends. The CDR3 is CASSYSKNTEAFF. In DNA, the CDR3 is TGTGCCAGCAGTTACTCCAAGAACACTGAAGCTTTCTTT.

The V call is TRBV7-3, the J call TRBJ2-3; 9 nucleotides align to TRBD2. Germline V gene data show CDR1 as SGHTA and CDR2 as FQGTGA. This CDR3 has 15 residues. V lost 5 bases and J lost 2; bases outside the gene matches: 5. Here the CDR3 reads CASSPGLANTDTQYF. CDR3 DNA sequence: TGTGCCAGCAGCCCGGGACTAGCTAACACAGATACGCAGTATTTT.

This clone was seen a few times. V usage is TRBV5-5 and J usage is TRBJ1-3, with D possibly being TRBD1 (6 bases). Germline V gives CDR1 SGHKS, CDR2 YYEKEE (reference sequence). The CDR3 is 17 amino acids. With 4 bases removed from V and 2 bases from J, the gap between germline ends came to 19 bases. CDR3 sequence (DNA): TGTGCCAGCAGCCTACGCGAGATAGGGGGACCTGGAAACACCATATATTTT. This codes for CASSLREIGGPGNTIYF. The full variable domain, completed using reference TRBV5-5 and TRBJ1-3, is DAGVTQSPTHLIKTRGQQVTLRCSPISGHKSVSWYQQVLGQGPQFIFQYYEKEERGRGNFPDRFSARQFPNYSSELNVNALLLGDSALYLCASSLREIGGPGNTIYFGEGSWLTVV.

In this sample, this clone turned up a few times. This chain joins TRBV10-1 and TRBJ1-2; 9 positions agree with TRBD1. Germline CDR1 and CDR2: WNHNN and SYGVQD (reference sequence). This CDR3 contains 15 residues. Losses at the gene ends were 6 bases for V and 5 bases for J; bases not matched to a gene: 10. The CDR3 nucleotides read TGCGCCAGCAGCTTCGTTTCCGGGACAGGGTATGGCTACACCTTC. Translating it yields CASSFVSGTGYGYTF.